This T cell receptor (beta chain) comes out of a study of blood T cell repertoires in COVID-19. On the study more broadly: Sources were T cells, B-cell-depleted T cells, or PBMCs; the material itself was cDNA or gDNA.

Authors' processing steps: The authors estimated nucleated cell counts from reference gene primer amplification. TCRdb's table, derived via immunoSEQ multiplex PCR, lists solely in-frame clones and lacks some. That table furnishes V, J and clone size, whereas the DNA furnished D and trimming. This sample carries fewer than 250,000 clones, around 85% of them seen once, and the ten largest clones take 3.2%. Symptom resolution, clearance, or two negative PCRs marked donors in Cohort 3 as recovered. There are 14 residues in the CDR3. V was cut by 3 bases and J by 0 bases, with 8 bases left in between. Germline assignment: CDR1 ENHRY and CDR2 SYGVKD.

The chain is built from TRBV10-3 and TRBJ2-5, with a weak D call TRBD2 (5 bases). This clonotype was obtained from a woman aged 25 to 39 who had recovered from COVID-19. Sequencing input: PBMCs or T cells enriched from blood (not recorded which). This CDR3 is CAISDLRDQETQYF. The CDR3 DNA follows: TGTGCCATCAGTGATTTGAGGGACCAAGAGACCCAGTACTTC.